The 2 T cell receptor beta chains in this list originate from one sample, sequenced in a study of cytomegalovirus exposure and HLA in healthy donors. Primers included in the PCR were 60 Vbeta and 13 Jbeta primers. Assay used: immunoSEQ multiplex PCR; TCRdb lists only in-frame clones, some missing. The data show roughly 130,000 clones, 65% to 90% seen once. Sequencing was carried out using PBMCs. The receptors here all came from a man younger than 35 in good health and CMV-seronegative.

The chain joins TRBV15 to TRBJ2-7; 7 nucleotides match TRBD1. Trimming removed 1 base from V and 4 bases from J; junction bases left unmatched: 7. Germline CDR1 and CDR2: LNHNV and YYDKDF (reference sequence). The CDR3 extends over 15 amino acids. The chain's CDR3 is CATSRVLGDSYEQYF. The CDR3 coding sequence is TGTGCCACCAGCAGAGTCCTAGGGGACAGTTACGAGCAGTACTTC. Using reference TRBV15 and TRBJ2-7 for the parts outside the CDR3, the full variable domain is DAMVIQNPRYQVTQFGKPVTLSCSQTLNHNVMYWYQQKSSQAPKLLFHYYDKDFNNEADTPDNFQSRRPNTSFCFLDIRSPGLGDTAMYLCATSRVLGDSYEQYFGPGTRLTVT.

The chain combines TRBV13 with TRBJ2-7, with TRBD1 matching over 9 bases. CDR1 is PRHDT, CDR2 FYEKMQ, per germline (reference sequence). V trimming: 4 bases; J trimming: 2 bases; junction bases outside the gene matches: 3. This CDR3 spans 14 amino acids. Here the CDR3 reads CASSSGTGTYEQYF. The CDR3 DNA reads as TGTGCCAGCAGCTCCGGGACAGGGACCTACGAGCAGTACTTC.